Below are 23 T cell receptor beta chains sequenced from a single sample in a study of PD-1 blockade in classical Hodgkin lymphoma (dated by TCRdb to 2020 to 2021). Libraries were made using the immunoSEQ multiplex PCR assay. TCRdb holds this immuneACCESS table with in-frame rearrangements only. Some clones are missing; in checked studies, unresolved V genes explain under half, and the rest has no known cause. A total of approximately 100,000 clones appear in this sample, 80% to 95% of them only once. Clones ranked in the top ten supply about 2.5% of the sample. Reading the label with the study, this specimen's time point is: cycle 1 day 1 (C1D1), immediately before nivolumab initiation. Relapse after autologous stem cell transplantation had occurred in all trial patients, and cohorts A, B and C were distinguished by prior brentuximab vedotin exposure. The sample in question was peripheral blood mononuclear cells (PBMCs), obtained at baseline. All receptors come from a human donor with classical Hodgkin lymphoma.

V and J are TRBV10-3 and TRBJ2-2, with 8 positions matching TRBD2. Germline V gives CDR1 ENHRY, CDR2 SYGVKD. The CDR3 sequence is 16 residues long. The V and J ends lost 5 bases and 3 bases, in that order; junction bases with no gene match: 8. CDR3 loop: CAISSPAGVDTGELFF. CDR3 DNA: TGTGCCATCAGTTCACCAGCGGGAGTAGACACCGGGGAGCTGTTTTTT.

This sequence joins TRBV5-6 and TRBJ2-1; possibly TRBD1 for D (5 bases). The CDR3 spans 13 residues. Between the trimmed V and J ends, which lost 2 bases and 4 bases, there was a span of 7 bases. Germline lookup yields CDR1 SGHDT and CDR2 YYEEEE. CDR3 sequence reads: CASSLKGYNEQFF. As DNA, the CDR3 is TGTGCCAGCAGCTTAAAGGGGTACAATGAGCAGTTCTTC.

This clone was detected only once. The chain couples TRBV4-2 to TRBJ2-1; 13 bases agree with TRBD2. This CDR3 has 16 residues. CDR1 and CDR2 (germline): LGHNA, YNFKEQ. The V gene end was trimmed by 2 bases and the J gene end by 7 bases; junction bases not matched to a gene: 5. Here the CDR3 reads CASSQPGLAGRNEQFF. CDR3 coding DNA: TGTGCCAGCAGCCAACCGGGACTAGCGGGGAGAAATGAGCAGTTCTTC.

The rearrangement uses TRBV28 and TRBJ1-2; the D gene is possibly TRBD1 (5 bases). CDR3 length equals 15 residues. V dropped 5 bases and J dropped 7 bases, with 20 bases sitting between them. Germline assignment: CDR1 MDHEN and CDR2 SYDVKM. This CDR3 reads CASSPQIMGHGGYTF. For the CDR3, the DNA is TGTGCCAGCAGTCCCCAAATAATGGGGCACGGTGGCTACACCTTC.

Here the CDR3 reads CASSSFARQNTYYGYTF. CDR3 coding DNA: TGTGCCAGCAGTTCCTTCGCCAGGCAGAATACTTACTATGGCTACACCTTC. The chain is built from TRBV28 and TRBJ1-2; no clear D. Trimming removed 4 bases at V and 3 bases at J, with 21 bases between. In germline, CDR1 is MDHEN, CDR2 SYDVKM. CDR3 length: 17 amino acids.

The rearrangement uses TRBV28 and TRBJ1-2; 8 bases map to TRBD1. Germline values: CDR1 MDHEN, CDR2 SYDVKM. V was pared by 5 bases and J by 8 bases, with 4 bases of the junction left unmatched. CDR3 size: 12 residues. CDR3 bases: TGTGCCAGCAGTACACAGGGGGAGGGCTACACCTTC. It translates to CASSTQGEGYTF.

The rearrangement links TRBV7-2 to TRBJ2-3, with a tentative D call TRBD2 (5 bases). The V gene's germline CDR1 is SGHTA and CDR2 FQGNSA. The V end lost 4 bases, the J end lost 2 bases, and 10 bases lay between the germline ends. The CDR3 runs 14 residues. CDR3 residues: CASSSKRNTDTQYF. DNA of the CDR3: TGTGCCAGCAGCTCGAAGCGGAACACAGATACGCAGTATTTT. Complete variable domain (other parts from reference TRBV7-2 and TRBJ2-3): GAGVSQSPSNKVTEKGKDVELRCDPISGHTALYWYRQSLGQGLEFLIYFQGNSAPDKSGLPSDRFSAERTGGSVSTLTIQRTQQEDSAVYLCASSSKRNTDTQYFGPGTRLTVL.

As for this clone: The sample contains more than one DNA sequence encoding this CDR3. This chain joins TRBV27 and TRBJ2-3; possibly TRBD1 for D (5 bases). With 5 bases removed from V and 5 bases from J, the gap between germline ends came to 8 bases. Germline V lookup: CDR1 MNHEY, CDR2 SMNVEV (reference sequence). CDR3 length: 12 residues. The CDR3: CASSPRGDTQYF. CDR3 coding DNA: TGTGCCAGCAGTCCTAGGGGAGATACGCAGTATTTT.

The rearrangement uses TRBV28 and TRBJ1-5; the D gene is possibly TRBD1 (6 bases). Germline V gives CDR1 MDHEN, CDR2 SYDVKM. V dropped 6 bases and J dropped 7 bases, with 16 bases sitting between them. The CDR3 contains 14 residues. The DNA for the CDR3 is TGTGCCAGCAGCCTAGGGGGTAGGAGCCAGCCCCAGCATTTT. Translating it yields CASSLGGRSQPQHF.

The J gene is TRBJ2-7, the V gene TRBV10-1; 14 nucleotides match TRBD2. The length of the CDR3 is 16 residues. Germline CDR1 reads WNHNN; CDR2 reads SYGVQD (reference sequence). With V trimmed by 9 bases and J by 6 bases, 13 bases remained unmatched. CDR3 loop: CASSDIGTSGSVEQYF. CDR3 DNA sequence: TGCGCCAGTTCTGATATTGGGACTAGCGGGAGCGTCGAGCAGTACTTC.

The chain is built from TRBV2 and TRBJ1-4, with TRBD1 matching 9 bases. Germline CDR1 and CDR2: SNHLY and FYNNEI. The CDR3 runs to 14 residues. Trimming cost V 10 bases and J 8 bases; bases outside gene matches: 11. The CDR3: CATNTGTGKEKLFF. The CDR3 coding sequence is TGTGCCACCAATACCGGGACAGGGAAGGAAAAACTGTTTTTT.

V and J are TRBV28 and TRBJ2-2; TRBD2 aligns across 9 bases. CDR3 length: 20 residues. CDR1 and CDR2 from the germline V gene are MDHEN and SYDVKM. V lost 6 bases to trimming and J lost 3 bases; unmatched junction nucleotides: 20. The CDR3 sequence: CASSPSPMLAGVKDTGELFF. The CDR3 DNA reads TGTGCCAGCAGCCCTTCCCCCATGTTAGCGGGAGTAAAGGACACCGGGGAGCTGTTTTTT. The whole variable domain, filled in from reference TRBV28 and TRBJ2-2, reads DVKVTQSSRYLVKRTGEKVFLECVQDMDHENMFWYRQDPGLGLRLIYFSYDVKMKEKGDIPEGYSVSREKKERFSLILESASTNQTSMYLCASSPSPMLAGVKDTGELFFGEGSRLTVL.

This clone has just one count. This chain links TRBV10-1 with TRBJ2-5, with TRBD2 identical over 11 bases. Germline V CDR1 and CDR2: WNHNN, SYGVQD (reference sequence). The CDR3 has 14 amino acids. V shed 5 bases, J shed 5 bases, and the junction held 4 bases outside the gene matches. In DNA form, the CDR3 reads TGCGCCAGCAGTCCTACTAGCGGGAGTGAGACCCAGTACTTC. It specifies CASSPTSGSETQYF.

The genes are TRBV7-2 and TRBJ1-4; tentative D call: TRBD1 (5 bases). The CDR3 consists of 16 residues. With 2 bases removed from V and 0 bases from J, the gap between germline ends came to 10 bases. The germline CDR1 and CDR2 sequences are SGHTA and FQGNSA. CDR3: CASSLRPRATNEKLFF. In DNA form, the CDR3 reads TGTGCCAGCAGCTTAAGGCCCAGGGCAACTAATGAAAAACTGTTTTTT. Full variable domain (outside the CDR3, taken from reference TRBV7-2 and TRBJ1-4): GAGVSQSPSNKVTEKGKDVELRCDPISGHTALYWYRQSLGQGLEFLIYFQGNSAPDKSGLPSDRFSAERTGGSVSTLTIQRTQQEDSAVYLCASSLRPRATNEKLFFGSGTQLSVL.

This clone was detected once. This chain uses TRBV30 with TRBJ2-5; tentatively, D is TRBD1 (6 bases). Germline lookup yields CDR1 GTSNPN and CDR2 SVGIG (reference sequence). Trimming took off 2 bases at V and 4 bases at J, with 11 bases between the two ends. This CDR3 is built from 13 residues. The CDR3 coding sequence is TGTGCCTGGAGTCCCTTGGGGGCAGAGACCCAGTACTTC. Protein: CAWSPLGAETQYF.

The rearrangement joins TRBV11-3 to TRBJ2-7; no reliable D call. V lost 0 bases, J lost 6 bases, and 3 bases lay in between. Per germline, CDR1 SGHNT and CDR2 YENEEA. The CDR3 runs to 11 residues. The CDR3 is CASSLDGEQYF. CDR3 coding DNA: TGTGCCAGCAGCTTAGATGGCGAGCAGTACTTC.

The rearrangement uses TRBV18 and TRBJ2-5, with D perhaps given as TRBD1 or TRBD2 (5 bases each). Germline CDR1 reads KGHSH; CDR2 reads LQKENI. V dropped 3 bases and J dropped 7 bases, with 15 bases sitting between them. The length of the CDR3 is 14 residues. In DNA, the CDR3 is TGTGCCAGCTCACCGGGGGAAAAATATGGGACCCAGTACTTC. The encoded protein is CASSPGEKYGTQYF.

The table lists this clone with a count of one. This CDR3 reads CASSRGEREKKLFF. CDR3 nucleotides: TGTGCCAGCAGTCGGGGTGAGCGGGAGAAAAAACTGTTTTTT. V usage is TRBV2 and J usage is TRBJ1-4; D not resolved. From germline, CDR1 is SNHLY and CDR2 FYNNEI. Trimming shortened V by 5 bases and J by 9 bases, and 16 bases separated the two germline ends. This CDR3 region has 14 residues.

The rearrangement uses TRBV6-5 and TRBJ2-7; 11 bases match TRBD2. The CDR3 has 15 residues. V was pared by 6 bases and J by 5 bases, with 9 bases of the junction left unmatched. In germline, CDR1 is MNHEY, CDR2 SVGAGI. DNA of the CDR3: TGTGCCAGCAGGTCATTAGCGGGAGGGGAGAACGAGCAGTACTTC. Protein product: CASRSLAGGENEQYF.

The CDR3 nucleotides are TGTGCCTGGAGTGCGGGCATCCGGAACACTGAAGCTTTCTTT. Translation: CAWSAGIRNTEAFF. The chain is built from TRBV30 and TRBJ1-1; no firm D call. The V end lost 1 base, the J end lost 1 base, and 10 bases lay between the germline ends. CDR3 length: 14 residues. The germline CDR1 and CDR2 sequences are GTSNPN and SVGIG (reference sequence).

The chain uses TRBV29-1 and TRBJ1-2, with D possibly being TRBD1 (6 bases). CDR3 length: 11 amino acids. Looked up from germline, CDR1 is SQVTM and CDR2 is ANQGSEA. Trimming pared 7 bases from V and 4 bases from J, leaving 10 bases between. The chain's CDR3 is CSARTVYGYTF. CDR3 nucleotide sequence: TGCAGCGCTCGGACAGTCTATGGCTACACCTTC.

The rearrangement joins TRBV27 to TRBJ1-1, with a weak D call TRBD1 (6 bases). Germline V CDR1 and CDR2: MNHEY, SMNVEV (reference sequence). The CDR3 sequence is 13 residues long. The V gene lost 3 bases and the J gene lost 5 bases, with 10 bases spanning the gap. CDR3 nucleotide sequence: TGTGCCAGCAGTTTGGGGAGGGGGACTGAAGCTTTCTTT. This encodes CASSLGRGTEAFF.

This clone is a singleton in its sample. The chain couples TRBV9 to TRBJ2-1, with a possible D match to TRBD2 (5 bases). This CDR3 has 16 residues. Trimming shortened V by 0 bases and J by 7 bases, and 17 bases separated the two germline ends. Germline V gives CDR1 SGDLS, CDR2 YYNGEE. CDR3 sequence: CASSVAVGVGPNEQFF. CDR3 nucleotides: TGTGCCAGCAGCGTAGCTGTGGGAGTAGGTCCGAATGAGCAGTTCTTC.